This T cell receptor (beta chain) was sequenced for a study of blood T cells in healthy people across ages. Study-wide findings and caveats: It was held that diversity estimates obtained from one million T cells represented underestimates. Conclusively comparing naive with antigen-experienced cells was impossible with unsorted PBMCs.

In its sample, this clonotype was seen a few times. As yet, its antigen is unknown. Primers used in a second PCR of roughly 7 to 12 cycles were a sample-barcoded 5' primer and a J-beta primer mix. No fewer than 2.5 million CDR3-containing paired-end reads came from each sample. TCRdb recomputed calls from the 5' RACE reads with MiXCR, one row per CDR3 protein. This table has 1.5 million to 2 million distinct CDR3 sequences, just under 50% appearing once. The germline CDR1 and CDR2 sequences are SQVTM and ANQGSEA. The CDR3 runs to 13 residues. The V gene end was trimmed by 1 base and the J gene end by 7 bases; junction bases not matched to a gene: 4.

Sequenced input: blood. The J gene is TRBJ2-7, the V gene TRBV29-1; TRBD1 aligns across 10 bases. The receptor's source is a woman between 40 and 50 years old in good health. The CDR3, as DNA: TGCAGCGTTGAAGGACAGGGGGCGGGGGAGCAGTACTTC. This codes for CSVEGQGAGEQYF.